In its sample, the clone carrying this TCR beta chain was seen once. Per germline, CDR1 SGHVS and CDR2 FQNEAQ. V was clipped by 7 bases and J by 1 base, with 14 bases between them. The CDR3 contains 15 residues. As processed by the authors: Estimated nucleated cell counts came from reference gene primer amplification. Some clones are missing from TCRdb's copy, which holds only in-frame ones; the method was immunoSEQ multiplex PCR. The DNA gave D and trimming, while V, J and clone size come from that table. The profile shows over 100,000 clones, over 60% of them singletons. The data derive from a study of blood T cell repertoires in COVID-19. Study information: Specimens from acute and convalescent COVID-19 originated in the United States, Italy and Spain.

The chain combines TRBV7-8 with TRBJ2-1; D is unclear. Sequencing input: peripheral blood. This clonotype originated in a woman older than 75 with acute or convalescent COVID-19. CDR3 nucleotide sequence: TGTGCCAGCACCTACTCAGAGGTTTCCTACAATGAGCAGTTCTTC. As protein: CASTYSEVSYNEQFF. The full variable domain, in which reference TRBV7-8 and TRBJ2-1 provide the parts outside the CDR3, is GAGVSQSPRYKVAKRGQDVALRCDPISGHVSLFWYQQALGQGPEFLTYFQNEAQLDKSGLPSDRFFAERPEGSVSTLKIQRTQQEDSAVYLCASTYSEVSYNEQFFGPGTRLTVL.